This TCR beta chain was retrieved from a study of shared clonotypes between healthy human individuals. Some clones are missing from TCRdb's copy, which holds only in-frame ones; the method was immunoSEQ multiplex PCR. Of about 2.4 million clones in the sample, more than 90% were seen once. CDR1 and CDR2 (germline): SGHRS, YFSETQ. Trimming at V came to 1 base and at J to 2 bases, leaving 6 bases not matched to a gene. The CDR3 consists of 16 residues. Of note for this clone: The same CDR3 arises from other DNA sequences in this sample as well.

The sequence came from a man younger than 35 in good health. Sequencing used naive CD4+ T cells sorted from blood. As to subset: CD45RA+ positively selected. The V gene is TRBV5-1, the J gene TRBJ2-3; 8 bases are shared with TRBD2. CDR3 sequence: CASSLLSGGSTDTQYF. CDR3 nucleotides: TGCGCCAGCAGCTTGTTGAGCGGGGGTTCCACAGATACGCAGTATTTT.